This T cell receptor (beta chain) was profiled in a study of vaccination and CD4 T cells after COVID-19. Comment on this clonotype: Its antigen is unknown.

Cultured CD4+ T cell DNA was sequenced using the Oncomine TCR Beta short-read assay. The source of extracted genomic DNA was cultured CD4+ T cells. TCRdb used MiXCR to reprocess the PCR reads, holding one entry per CDR3 protein. The sample holds roughly 9,000 distinct CDR3 sequences; approximately 36% are singletons and the top ten take more than 15%. Specified treatment: roughly 11-day PBMC culture with coronavirus spike peptide pools or control peptides (ViraFEST assay). Pre-COVID-19 pandemic sampling (2011-2018) yielded the unexposed donor's CD4+ T cells. Germline lookup yields CDR1 DFQATT and CDR2 SNEGSKA (reference sequence). V trimming: 0 bases; J trimming: 0 bases; junction bases outside the gene matches: 11. The CDR3 consists of 18 residues.

The sample consisted of CD4+ T cells from blood, cultured in vitro. The receptor comes from a human donor in good health. V and J are TRBV20-1 and TRBJ2-1; 7 bases fit TRBD2. CDR3 sequence reads: CSARDPRGGPSSYNEQFF. The CDR3 nucleotides read TGCAGTGCTAGAGACCCTCGGGGAGGGCCGTCCTCCTACAATGAGCAGTTCTTC.